The sequence of this T cell receptor (beta chain) was determined in a study of blood T cell repertoires in COVID-19. Profiling relied on immunoSEQ multiplex PCR, and the TCRdb table lists in-frame clones only, not all of them. This repertoire shows nearly 110,000 clones, 75% to 85% found once; its top ten account for approximately 6.2%. Enrolled during active infection, Seattle patients were then followed longitudinally. The sample taken for sequencing was peripheral blood. The receptor was derived from a man older than 75 with COVID-19, enrolled during active disease.

The CDR3 region has the DNA TGCAGTGCTAGTCCTAGCGCGCATGGAGATGAGCAGTTCTTC. This sequence encodes CSASPSAHGDEQFF. J is TRBJ2-1 and V is TRBV20-1, with D tentatively TRBD2 (6 bases). CDR1 is DFQATT, CDR2 SNEGSKA, per germline (reference sequence). The CDR3 has 14 amino acids. Trimming cost V 3 bases and J 8 bases, with 17 bases left between them.